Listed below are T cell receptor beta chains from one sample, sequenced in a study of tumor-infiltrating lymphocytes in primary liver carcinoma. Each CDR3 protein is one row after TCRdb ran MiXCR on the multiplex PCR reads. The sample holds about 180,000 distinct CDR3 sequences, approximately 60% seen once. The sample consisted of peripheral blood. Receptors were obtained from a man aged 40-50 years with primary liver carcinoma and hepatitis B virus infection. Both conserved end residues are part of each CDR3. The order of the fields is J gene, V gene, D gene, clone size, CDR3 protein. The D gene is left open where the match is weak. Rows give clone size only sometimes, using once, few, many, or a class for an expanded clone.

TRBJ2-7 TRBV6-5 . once CASIPTRTSPYEQYF
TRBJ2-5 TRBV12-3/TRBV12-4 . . CAISLAKETQYF
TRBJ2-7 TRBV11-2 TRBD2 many CASSPVVREGAYEQYF
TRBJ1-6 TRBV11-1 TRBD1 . CASSRTGNNSLPHF
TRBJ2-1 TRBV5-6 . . CASSFRGGQFF
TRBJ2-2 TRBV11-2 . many CASSLDRQRELFF
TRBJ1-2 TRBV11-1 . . CASSFHVTNYGYTF
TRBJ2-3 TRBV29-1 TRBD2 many CSAANVAGASDTQYF
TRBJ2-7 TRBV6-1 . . CASRRLGRVHYEQYF
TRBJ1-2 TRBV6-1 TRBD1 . CASSPGAGGFGYTF
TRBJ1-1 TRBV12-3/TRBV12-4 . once CASSRSGERVTEASF
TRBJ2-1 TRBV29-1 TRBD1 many CSVDQTGSWVSSYNEQFF
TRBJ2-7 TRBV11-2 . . CASRLEGRGLYEQHF
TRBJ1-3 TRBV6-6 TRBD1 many CASSPEGASSGNTIYF
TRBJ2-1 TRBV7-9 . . CASSPRGTRGNEQFF
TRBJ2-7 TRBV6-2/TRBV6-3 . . CASSPAAGATYEQYF
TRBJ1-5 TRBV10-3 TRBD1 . CAISESETGRGNQPQHF
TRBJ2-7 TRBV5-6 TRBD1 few CASSRDRAFYEQYF
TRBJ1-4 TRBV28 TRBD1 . CASSLRKQGAGKLFF
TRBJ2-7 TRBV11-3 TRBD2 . CASSVTSGGSYEQYF
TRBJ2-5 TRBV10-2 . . CASSDWGSQETQYF
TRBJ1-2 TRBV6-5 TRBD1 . CAISPQGGQGYGYTF
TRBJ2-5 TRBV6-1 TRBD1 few CASSPGFGQGSGTQYF
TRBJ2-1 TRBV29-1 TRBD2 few CSVEVLAEQPYNEQFF
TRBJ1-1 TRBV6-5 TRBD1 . CASSYDRDRGHTEAFF
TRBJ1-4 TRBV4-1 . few CASSRQLNEKLFF
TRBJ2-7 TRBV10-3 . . CIIMRTESYEEYF
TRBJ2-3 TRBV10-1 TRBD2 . CASSEGTSSSRDTQYF
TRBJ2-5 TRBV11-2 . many CASRAGGGRETQYF
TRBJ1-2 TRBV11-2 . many CASSWSQQANYGYTF
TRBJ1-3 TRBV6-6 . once CASAAGNTIYF
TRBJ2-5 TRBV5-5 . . CASSLEWRQQETQYF
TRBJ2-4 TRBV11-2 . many CASSLSLGNKNIQYF
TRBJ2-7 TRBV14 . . CASSLTTNGSYEQYF
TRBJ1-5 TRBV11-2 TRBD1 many CASSDRVGGNQPQHF
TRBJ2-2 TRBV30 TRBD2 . CAWSVRLAGTGELFF
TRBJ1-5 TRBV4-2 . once CASSQGQTLSNQPQHF
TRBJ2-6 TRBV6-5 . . CASSPPAASGANVPTF
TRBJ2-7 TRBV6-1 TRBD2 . CASGRDRVTSGNSYEQYF
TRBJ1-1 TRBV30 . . CAWSTQGGTEAFF
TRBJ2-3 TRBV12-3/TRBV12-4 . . CASSFNAETDTQYF
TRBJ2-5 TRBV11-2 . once CASNLKERTQYF
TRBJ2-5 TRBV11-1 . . CANSLSRHGETQYF
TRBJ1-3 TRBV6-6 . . CASSYGGRSKSSENTIYF
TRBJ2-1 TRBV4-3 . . CASSQERSSEQFF
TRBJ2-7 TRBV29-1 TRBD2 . CSGGLAGEQYF
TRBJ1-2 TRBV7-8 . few CASSHGPNYGYTF
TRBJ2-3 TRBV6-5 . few CASSYSRIAGDTQYF
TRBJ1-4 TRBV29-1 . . CSVVGLPTNEKLFF
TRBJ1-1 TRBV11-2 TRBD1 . CASSLPGTGSGAFF
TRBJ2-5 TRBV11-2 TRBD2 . CAGSLVSSGAWETQYF
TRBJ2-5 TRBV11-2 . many CASSLADRQETQYF